Shown below are 18 T cell receptor beta chains from a single sample sequenced in a study of blood T cell repertoires in COVID-19. TCRdb's table, derived via immunoSEQ multiplex PCR, lists solely in-frame clones and lacks some. Here the sample spans more than 300,000 clones, around 90% being singletons. The specimen was peripheral blood. Source of these receptors: a woman aged 40 to 49 with COVID-19, enrolled during active disease.

Concerning this clone: At the DNA level, this CDR3 is encoded by other sequences in the same sample as well. The chain is built from TRBV19 and TRBJ1-5, with D possibly TRBD1 on 6 matching bases. CDR3 length equals 14 residues. V shed 2 bases and J shed 2 bases, with 7 bases lying between them. CDR1 is LNHDA, CDR2 SQIVND, per germline (reference sequence). The CDR3 reads CASSISGGNQPQHF. The CDR3 nucleotides are TGTGCCAGTAGTATATCAGGGGGCAATCAGCCCCAGCATTTT.

The gene calls are TRBV5-8 and TRBJ1-3; D remains ambiguous. V was shortened by 4 bases and J by 0 bases, with 11 bases between the two germline ends. The CDR3 covers 15 residues. In germline, CDR1 is SGHTS, CDR2 YDEGEE. The CDR3 sequence is CASSKGLISGNTIYF. In DNA, the CDR3 is TGTGCCAGCAGCAAAGGACTGATCTCTGGAAACACCATATATTTT.

This chain connects TRBV19 to TRBJ2-5, with 7 bases that match TRBD1. Germline-derived CDR1 and CDR2 are LNHDA and SQIVND (reference sequence). The J segment lost 5 bases and the V segment lost 6 bases, leaving 9 bases of the junction unmatched. CDR3 length equals 14 residues. CDR3 nucleotide sequence: TGTGCCAGTAGCTTGGACAGGATACACGAGACCCAGTACTTC. As protein: CASSLDRIHETQYF.

This rearrangement joins TRBV4-3 to TRBJ2-5; TRBD2 agrees at 13 bases. The CDR3 runs to 16 residues. Unmatched junction bases numbered 3, after V lost 1 base and J lost 4 bases. CDR1 and CDR2 from the germline V gene are LGHNA and YSLEER. Here the CDR3 reads CASSQGTSGGSETQYF. In nucleotides, the CDR3 is TGCGCCAGCAGCCAAGGGACTAGCGGGGGCTCAGAGACCCAGTACTTC.

The J gene is TRBJ2-5, the V gene TRBV27, with 10 bases that match TRBD2. The CDR3 consists of 17 residues. V lost 6 bases, J lost 4 bases, and 14 bases stayed unmatched. Germline V CDR1 and CDR2: MNHEY, SMNVEV (reference sequence). Here the CDR3 DNA reads TGTGCCAGCAGCACGAGGCCATGGACTAGCGGAGGAGAGACCCAGTACTTC. Translation gives CASSTRPWTSGGETQYF.

In DNA form, the CDR3 reads TGCGCCAGCAGCCAAGAATCGGTGAGAACTGCGGGGTTTTCCTACGAGCAGTACTTC. Translated, it gives CASSQESVRTAGFSYEQYF. V and J are TRBV4-1 and TRBJ2-7; perhaps TRBD2 as D (6 bases). The CDR3 covers 19 residues. CDR1 is MGHRA, CDR2 YSYEKL, per germline. V lost 0 bases and J 1 base, leaving 22 bases between the germline ends.

The chain uses TRBV28 and TRBJ2-6; no definite D call. V shed 5 bases and J shed 0 bases, with 11 bases lying between them. The CDR3 loop spans 16 amino acids. Germline-derived CDR1 and CDR2 are MDHEN and SYDVKM. The CDR3 loop is CASSPIDTSGANVLTF. In DNA, the CDR3 is TGTGCCAGCAGTCCGATCGACACCTCTGGGGCCAACGTCCTGACTTTC. Variable domain in full (rest from reference TRBV28 and TRBJ2-6): DVKVTQSSRYLVKRTGEKVFLECVQDMDHENMFWYRQDPGLGLRLIYFSYDVKMKEKGDIPEGYSVSREKKERFSLILESASTNQTSMYLCASSPIDTSGANVLTFGAGSRLTVL.

The chain has TRBV10-3 and TRBJ2-7; 9 nucleotides line up with TRBD2. The trim removed 4 bases at V and 0 bases at J, leaving 4 bases unmatched. The CDR3 consists of 15 residues. The V gene's germline CDR1 is ENHRY and CDR2 SYGVKD. CDR3 bases: TGTGCCATCAGTGGCGGGGGGGCAGGCTCCTACGAGCAGTACTTC. It yields the protein CAISGGGAGSYEQYF.

This clone appeared once. CDR3 nucleotide sequence: TGCGCCAGCAGTATCAGGGAAAAGTATGGCTACACCTTC. Amino acid sequence: CASSIREKYGYTF. V and J are TRBV5-1 and TRBJ1-2; D might be TRBD1 (5 bases). The CDR3 loop spans 13 amino acids. The V and J ends lost 5 bases and 5 bases respectively, with 13 bases between them. From germline, CDR1 is SGHRS and CDR2 YFSETQ.

The rearrangement uses TRBV2 and TRBJ2-3; TRBD1 matches at 8 bases. This CDR3 region has 14 residues. Germline-derived CDR1 and CDR2 are SNHLY and FYNNEI. The J segment lost 1 base and the V segment lost 7 bases, leaving 4 bases of the junction unmatched. The CDR3 here is CASTLGQGTDTQYF. For the CDR3, the DNA is TGTGCCAGCACCCTGGGACAGGGCACAGATACGCAGTATTTT.

DNA for the CDR3: TGCGCCAGCAGCTCTGAAAGGACAGGGACCCAGTACTTC. Residues: CASSSERTGTQYF. This sequence joins TRBV5-1 and TRBJ2-4, with 7 bases that match TRBD1. The J call may be in error: the DNA end matches TRBJ2-5 better. In germline, CDR1 is SGHRS, CDR2 YFSETQ. CDR3 size: 13 residues.

V gene TRBV28 combines with J gene TRBJ2-5; 7 bases are shared with TRBD1. The ends lost 3 bases at V and 2 bases at J; junction bases unmatched: 9. Germline V gene data show CDR1 as MDHEN and CDR2 as SYDVKM. The CDR3 is 16 residues long. CDR3 bases: TGTGCCAGCAGTTTTGCGCTGGGACAGTCTCAAGAGACCCAGTACTTC. Translation: CASSFALGQSQETQYF.

The genes are TRBV6-4 and TRBJ2-5; D perhaps matches TRBD1 (6 bases). Germline V lookup: CDR1 MRHNA, CDR2 SNTAGT. The CDR3 contains 16 residues. The V end was cut by 4 bases, the J end by 2 bases, with 17 bases between. The CDR3 DNA sequence: TGTGCCAGCAGTGCGTCAGGGGCGGGTGGACAAGAGACCCAGTACTTC. Protein: CASSASGAGGQETQYF.

This clone was recorded only once. The chain couples TRBV18 to TRBJ2-7; TRBD1 is a possible D gene (5 bases). In germline, CDR1 is KGHSH, CDR2 LQKENI. V was clipped by 1 base and J by 3 bases, with 13 bases between them. The CDR3 covers 15 residues. DNA of the CDR3: TGTGCCAGCTCACCACTTTCGTACAGGAGCTACGAGCAGTACTTC. Protein: CASSPLSYRSYEQYF.

J is TRBJ2-7 and V is TRBV11-2; D call uncertain. The V end lost 1 base, the J end lost 4 bases, and 5 bases lay between the germline ends. The CDR3 covers 12 residues. In germline, CDR1 is SGHAT, CDR2 FQNNGV. CDR3 sequence reads: CASSLVSYEQYF. CDR3 DNA sequence: TGTGCCAGCAGCTTAGTCTCTTACGAGCAGTACTTC.

V and J are TRBV28 and TRBJ1-1; D is undetermined. In germline, CDR1 is MDHEN, CDR2 SYDVKM. CDR3 size: 14 residues. Trimming left V 7 bases short and J 0 bases short, with 12 bases between. This CDR3 is CASTLGRMNTEAFF. The CDR3 DNA is TGTGCCAGCACCCTCGGTCGAATGAACACTGAAGCTTTCTTT.

This chain connects TRBV7-9 to TRBJ1-2, with 9 bases identical to TRBD1. V shed 5 bases, J shed 8 bases, and the junction held 6 bases outside the gene matches. CDR3 length: 13 amino acids. Germline CDR1 SEHNR, CDR2 FQNEAQ (reference sequence). The CDR3 DNA follows: TGTGCCAGCAGCCGGGGACAGGGAGGCGGCTACACCTTC. This gives the protein CASSRGQGGGYTF.

This sequence joins TRBV24-1 and TRBJ2-3; 8 nucleotides agree with TRBD2. CDR3 length equals 16 residues. Germline CDR1 and CDR2: KGHDR and SFDVKD. Germline trimming cut 4 bases from V and 2 bases from J; bases unmatched to any gene: 7. CDR3 in amino acids: CATSDHSGISTDTQYF. For the CDR3, the DNA is TGTGCCACCAGTGACCATAGCGGGATTTCCACAGATACGCAGTATTTT.